This is a list of T cell receptor beta chains from one sample in a study of blood T cell repertoires in COVID-19. TCRdb's table, derived via immunoSEQ multiplex PCR, lists solely in-frame clones and lacks some. Seen here are 200,000 to 250,000 clones, 65% to 85% observed once, and the top ten hold 2.3%. Material: peripheral blood. The receptors were gathered from a woman aged 55-70 years with acute or convalescent COVID-19. Each CDR3 is given with its conserved first and last residue. The D gene is left open where the match is weak. A row's size may be missing; if present it is once, few, many or a size class.

cdr3_nt: TGTGCCAGCAGCGCAGATGTCGGCAATCAGCCCCAGCATTTT; cdr3_aa: CASSADVGNQPQHF; clone_size: -; j_call: TRBJ1-5; d_call: -; v_call: TRBV9
cdr3_nt: TGTGCCAGCAGCTTAGCAGGGGGCCGCGAGCAGTACTTC; cdr3_aa: CASSLAGGREQYF; clone_size: -; j_call: TRBJ2-7; d_call: TRBD1; v_call: TRBV11-2
cdr3_nt: TGTGCCAGCAGCTTGGAACTAGCGGCAAGCACAGATACGCAGTATTTT; cdr3_aa: CASSLELAASTDTQYF; clone_size: -; j_call: TRBJ2-3; d_call: TRBD2; v_call: TRBV5-4
cdr3_nt: TGTGCCAGCAGTTCTCGCCTACCGGGACAGGAGCAGTTCTTC; cdr3_aa: CASSSRLPGQEQFF; clone_size: -; j_call: TRBJ2-1; d_call: TRBD1; v_call: TRBV28
cdr3_nt: TGTGCCAGCAGTGATGCAGGGGAGGGCTACACCTTC; cdr3_aa: CASSDAGEGYTF; clone_size: -; j_call: TRBJ1-2; d_call: -; v_call: TRBV2
cdr3_nt: TGTGCCAGCAGCCCCGGACAGGGAAAACCTGGAAACACCATATATTTT; cdr3_aa: CASSPGQGKPGNTIYF; clone_size: -; j_call: TRBJ1-3; d_call: TRBD1; v_call: TRBV7-2
cdr3_nt: TGTGCCAGCGCCTCGGGACAGGGTTTTAACTATGGCTACACCTTC; cdr3_aa: CASASGQGFNYGYTF; clone_size: -; j_call: TRBJ1-2; d_call: TRBD1; v_call: TRBV7-9
cdr3_nt: TGTGCCAGCAGCTTCCGAGCGAGCACAGATACGCAGTATTTT; cdr3_aa: CASSFRASTDTQYF; clone_size: -; j_call: TRBJ2-3; d_call: -; v_call: TRBV7-2
cdr3_nt: TGTGCCAGCAGCCAAGGGACAGGGAGTTCTGGGGAGCTGTTTTTT; cdr3_aa: CASSQGTGSSGELFF; clone_size: -; j_call: TRBJ2-2; d_call: TRBD1; v_call: TRBV4-2
cdr3_nt: TGTGCCAGCAGTGAGTCGGGCAGGGAACAACTCCACTTT; cdr3_aa: CASSESGREQLHF; clone_size: -; j_call: TRBJ1-6; d_call: -; v_call: TRBV3-1/TRBV3-2
cdr3_nt: TGTGCAAGTCGGCTCGTCGGGCGGGGCCCCTTCGTGGTAGAGACCCAGTACTTC; cdr3_aa: CASRLVGRGPFVVETQYF; clone_size: once; j_call: TRBJ2-5; d_call: -; v_call: TRBV12-2
cdr3_nt: TGTGCTGCGACGAGCCAGGGGAATCAGCCCCAGCATTTT; cdr3_aa: CAATSQGNQPQHF; clone_size: -; j_call: TRBJ1-5; d_call: -; v_call: TRBV30
cdr3_nt: TGTGCCACCAGCAGAGACTCGATCAGGGGGTACAATGAGCAGTTCTTC; cdr3_aa: CATSRDSIRGYNEQFF; clone_size: -; j_call: TRBJ2-1; d_call: TRBD1; v_call: TRBV15
cdr3_nt: TGTGCCGGGGGTCAGGGGCTCTCCCGTTCGGGCCTCCACTTT; cdr3_aa: CAGGQGLSRSGLHF; clone_size: -; j_call: TRBJ1-6; d_call: -; v_call: TRBV6-5
cdr3_nt: TGTGCCAGCGGCCGGGACAGGGTCCTTCTTGGGGAAGGCTACACCTTC; cdr3_aa: CASGRDRVLLGEGYTF; clone_size: -; j_call: TRBJ1-2; d_call: TRBD1; v_call: TRBV6-6
cdr3_nt: TGCGCCAGCGGAACAGGGGGCGGGACAGATACGCAGTATTTT; cdr3_aa: CASGTGGGTDTQYF; clone_size: -; j_call: TRBJ2-3; d_call: TRBD1; v_call: TRBV5-1
cdr3_nt: TGTGCCAGCAGCCAGGGTTTTCAGCCCCAGCATTTT; cdr3_aa: CASSQGFQPQHF; clone_size: -; j_call: TRBJ1-5; d_call: -; v_call: TRBV28